This TCR beta chain was observed in a study of blood T cell repertoires in COVID-19. Looking at the study overall: Whether acute or convalescent, the COVID-19 samples came from the United States, Italy and Spain.

The CDR3 consists of 15 residues. The V gene lost 9 bases and the J gene lost 0 bases, with 12 bases spanning the gap. Germline CDR1 MNHEY, CDR2 SVGAGI. Methods used by the authors: Counts of nucleated cells, estimated from reference gene primer amplification, were obtained. The repertoire was sequenced with immunoSEQ multiplex PCR; TCRdb's copy has only in-frame clones and lacks some. V, J and clone size were drawn from that table, and D and trimming were deduced from the DNA. The sample lists around 300,000 clones, about 82% occurring once. The clonotype comes from a human donor in a cohort sampled during active COVID-19. The gene calls are TRBV6-5 and TRBJ2-6, with D perhaps matching TRBD2 (5 bases). Sequencing input: peripheral blood. CDR3 sequence reads: CASSRGFSGANVLTF. CDR3 coding DNA: TGTGCCAGTAGTAGAGGGTTCTCTGGGGCCAACGTCCTGACTTTC.